Described below is a single TCR beta chain sequence and its context. Its antigen is as yet unknown. Preparation of the TCRbeta library was carried out with unique molecular identifiers. TCRdb analysed the PCR reads with MiXCR anew, one entry per CDR3 protein. The profile shows around 490,000 distinct CDR3 sequences, approximately 10% of them singletons. Germline assignment: CDR1 DFQATT and CDR2 SNEGSKA (reference sequence). The CDR3 totals 13 residues. The V end was cut by 0 bases, the J end by 4 bases, with 9 bases between. This sample was taken from a study of T-cell reconstitution after alpha-beta-depleted transplantation in children. Study results and limitations: The high TCRbeta diversity at day 60 in some patients came from surviving recipient T cells and thymic progenitors. Once a year had passed after transplant, T-cell counts and diversity came mostly from newly produced T cells. Expanded graft clones numbering several hundred reportedly gave rise to alpha-beta T cells about two months after transplant.

The sequencing here drew on PBMCs, mostly from graft donor cells, taken 180 days after TCRalphabeta/CD19-depleted stem cell transplant. The chain recombines TRBV20-1 with TRBJ1-2; D gene uncertain. The receptor was derived from a female patient aged 2-9 years who had a stem cell transplant for aplastic anemia, so the T cells may come from the graft donor. CDR3 sequence: CSARETATYGYTF. In DNA, the CDR3 is TGCAGTGCTAGAGAGACCGCTACCTATGGCTACACCTTC.